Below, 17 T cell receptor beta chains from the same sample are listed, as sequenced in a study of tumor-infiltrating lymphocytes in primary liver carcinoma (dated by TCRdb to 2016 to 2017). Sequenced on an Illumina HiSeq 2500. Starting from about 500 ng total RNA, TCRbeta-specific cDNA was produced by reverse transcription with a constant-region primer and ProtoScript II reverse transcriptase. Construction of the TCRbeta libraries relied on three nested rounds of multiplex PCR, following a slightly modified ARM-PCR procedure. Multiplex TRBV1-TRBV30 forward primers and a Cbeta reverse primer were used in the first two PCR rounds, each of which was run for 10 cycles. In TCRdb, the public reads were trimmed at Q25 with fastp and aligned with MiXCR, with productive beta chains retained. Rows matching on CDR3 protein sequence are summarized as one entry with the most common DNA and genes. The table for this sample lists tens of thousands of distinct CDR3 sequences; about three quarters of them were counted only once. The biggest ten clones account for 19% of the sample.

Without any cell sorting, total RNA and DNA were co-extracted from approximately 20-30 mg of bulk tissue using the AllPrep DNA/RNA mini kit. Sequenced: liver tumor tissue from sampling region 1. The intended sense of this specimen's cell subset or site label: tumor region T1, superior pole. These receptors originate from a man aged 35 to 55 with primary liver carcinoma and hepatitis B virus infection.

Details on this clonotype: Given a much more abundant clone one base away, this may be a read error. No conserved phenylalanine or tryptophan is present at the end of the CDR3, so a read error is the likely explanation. The CDR3 loop is CASSFMGGETQYL. In nucleotides, the CDR3 is TGTGCCAGCAGCTTCATGGGGGGAGAGACCCAGTACTTA. The chain has TRBV5-6 and TRBJ2-5; TRBD2 is a possible D gene (6 bases). The germline V and J ends were trimmed by 2 bases and 4 bases, with 9 bases remaining between them. From germline, CDR1 is SGHDT and CDR2 YYEEEE. The CDR3 has 13 amino acids.

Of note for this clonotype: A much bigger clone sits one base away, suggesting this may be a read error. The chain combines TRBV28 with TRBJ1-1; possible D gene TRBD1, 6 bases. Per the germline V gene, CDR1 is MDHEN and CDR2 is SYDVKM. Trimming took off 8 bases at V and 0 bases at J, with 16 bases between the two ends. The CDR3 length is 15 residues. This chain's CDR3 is CASPPGTRVNTEAFF. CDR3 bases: TGTGCCAGCCCTCCCGGGACAAGGGTGAACACTGAAGCTTTCTTT.

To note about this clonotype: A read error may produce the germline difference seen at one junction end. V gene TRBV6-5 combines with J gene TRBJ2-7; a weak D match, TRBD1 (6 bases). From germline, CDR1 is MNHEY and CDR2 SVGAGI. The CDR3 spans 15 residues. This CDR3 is CASSWVGTWHYEQYF. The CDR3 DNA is TGTGCCAGTAGTTGGGTGGGGACATGGCACTACGAGCAGTACTTC.

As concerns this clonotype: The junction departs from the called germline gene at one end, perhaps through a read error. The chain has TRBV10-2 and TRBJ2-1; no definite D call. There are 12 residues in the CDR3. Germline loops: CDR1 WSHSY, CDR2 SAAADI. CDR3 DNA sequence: TGCGCCAGTAGCAAGAACCGCAATGAGCGGTTCTTC. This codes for CASSKNRNERFF.

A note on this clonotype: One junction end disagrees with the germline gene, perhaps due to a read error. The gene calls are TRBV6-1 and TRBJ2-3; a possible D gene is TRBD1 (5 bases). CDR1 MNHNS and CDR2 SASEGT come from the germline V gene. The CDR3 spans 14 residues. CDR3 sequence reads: CASSDSTGLDTLYF. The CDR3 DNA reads TGTGCCAGCAGTGATTCCACAGGATTGGATACGCTGTATTTT.

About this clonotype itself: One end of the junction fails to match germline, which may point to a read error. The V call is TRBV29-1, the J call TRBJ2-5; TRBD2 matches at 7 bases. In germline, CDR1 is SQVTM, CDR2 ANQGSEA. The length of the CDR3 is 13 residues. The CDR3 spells CSVGGRAAEAQYF. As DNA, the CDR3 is TGCAGCGTTGGTGGGAGGGCCGCCGAGGCCCAATACTTC.

CDR3 region: CASSVGGVMDEQYF. CDR3 sequence (DNA): TGTGCCAGCAGCGTAGGGGGGGTCATGGACGAGCAGTACTTC. The genes are TRBV9 and TRBJ2-7; D may be TRBD2 (6 bases). This CDR3 spans 14 amino acids. V lost 0 bases, J lost 5 bases, and 12 bases lay in between. CDR1 SGDLS and CDR2 YYNGEE come from the germline V gene.

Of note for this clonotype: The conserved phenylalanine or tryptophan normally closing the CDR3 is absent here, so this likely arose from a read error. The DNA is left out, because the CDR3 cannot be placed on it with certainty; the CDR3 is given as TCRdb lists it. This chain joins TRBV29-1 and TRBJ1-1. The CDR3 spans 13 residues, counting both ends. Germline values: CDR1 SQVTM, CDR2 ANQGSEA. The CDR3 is CSVGKGTKTEAFI.

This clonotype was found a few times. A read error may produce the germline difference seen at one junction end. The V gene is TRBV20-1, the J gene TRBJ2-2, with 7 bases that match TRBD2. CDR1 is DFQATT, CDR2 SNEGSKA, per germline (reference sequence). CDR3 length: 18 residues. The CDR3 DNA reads TGCAGTGCTAGAGATGAGGCTAGCGGAGCTTTTAACACCGGGGAGCTGTCTTTT. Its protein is CSARDEASGAFNTGELSF.

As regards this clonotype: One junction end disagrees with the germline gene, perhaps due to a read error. CDR3 DNA sequence: TGTGCCAATAGTATACAAGGGGCTAGCGGGAATGAGCAGTTCTTC. Translated, it gives CANSIQGASGNEQFF. The chain recombines TRBV19 with TRBJ2-1; TRBD2 matches 8 bases. The CDR3 loop spans 15 amino acids. Germline lookup yields CDR1 LNHDA and CDR2 SQIVND (reference sequence).

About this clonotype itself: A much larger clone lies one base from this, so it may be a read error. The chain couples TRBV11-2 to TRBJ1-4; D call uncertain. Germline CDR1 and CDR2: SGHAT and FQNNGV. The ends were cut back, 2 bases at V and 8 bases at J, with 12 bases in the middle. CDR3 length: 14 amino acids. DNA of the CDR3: TGTGCCAGCAGCTTACCGGGCTCTCTCGAAAAACTGTTTTTT. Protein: CASSLPGSLEKLFF. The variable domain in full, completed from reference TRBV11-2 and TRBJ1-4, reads EAGVAQSPRYKIIEKRQSVAFWCNPISGHATLYWYQQILGQGPKLLIQFQNNGVVDDSQLPKDRFSAERLKGVDSTLKIQPAKLEDSAVYLCASSLPGSLEKLFFGSGTQLSVL.

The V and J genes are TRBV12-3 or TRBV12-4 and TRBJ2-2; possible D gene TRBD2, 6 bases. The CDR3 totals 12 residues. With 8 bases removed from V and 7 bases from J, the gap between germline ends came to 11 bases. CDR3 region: CASELGGGELFF. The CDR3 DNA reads TGTGCCAGCGAGCTGGGAGGCGGGGAGCTGTTTTTT.

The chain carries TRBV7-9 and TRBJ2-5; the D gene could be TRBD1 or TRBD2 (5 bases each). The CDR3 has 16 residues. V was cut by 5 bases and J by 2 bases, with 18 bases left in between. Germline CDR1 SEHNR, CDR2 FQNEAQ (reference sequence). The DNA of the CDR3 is TGTGCCAGCAGCCATAGGGACGGAAGGATACAAGAGACCCAGTACTTC. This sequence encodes CASSHRDGRIQETQYF.

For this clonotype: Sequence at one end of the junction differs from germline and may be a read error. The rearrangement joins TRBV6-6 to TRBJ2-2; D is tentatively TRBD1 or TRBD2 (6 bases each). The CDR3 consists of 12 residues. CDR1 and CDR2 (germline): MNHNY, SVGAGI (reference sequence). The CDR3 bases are TGTGCCAGCAAAATAGTGGAGGGGGAGCTGTTTTTC. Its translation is CASKIVEGELFF.

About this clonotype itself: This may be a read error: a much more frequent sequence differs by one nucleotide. The CDR3 region is CANSFGNLYEQYF. The CDR3 DNA is TGTGCCAACAGTTTCGGCAACCTCTACGAGCAGTACTTC. This sequence joins TRBV28 and TRBJ2-7; the D is unclear. CDR3 length: 13 amino acids. Germline values: CDR1 MDHEN, CDR2 SYDVKM.

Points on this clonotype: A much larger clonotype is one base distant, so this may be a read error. The CDR3 protein is CASSERGGTEAFF. The CDR3 DNA reads TGTGCCAGCAGTGAGCGGGGTGGGACTGAAGCTTTCTTT. V gene TRBV6-4 combines with J gene TRBJ1-1; D is unclear. Trimming took off 3 bases at V and 5 bases at J, with 10 bases between the two ends. Germline CDR1 reads MRHNA; CDR2 reads SNTAGT. This CDR3 contains 13 residues.

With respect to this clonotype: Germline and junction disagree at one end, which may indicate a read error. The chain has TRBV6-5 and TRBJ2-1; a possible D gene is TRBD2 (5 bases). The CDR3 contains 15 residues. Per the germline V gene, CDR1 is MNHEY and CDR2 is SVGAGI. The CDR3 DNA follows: TGTGCCAGCAGTCGAAGCGGCGATACTTACAATGAGCAGCTCTTC. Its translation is CASSRSGDTYNEQLF.